A single sample is the source of the 12 T cell receptor beta chains below, sequenced in a study of blood T cell repertoires in COVID-19. Here immunoSEQ multiplex PCR was the method, and the copy in TCRdb shows in-frame clones only, minus some. The repertoire has 63,000 or so clones, 88% of them found once; the top ten carry 1.4%. The sample was peripheral blood. These receptors all come from a human donor in a cohort sampled during active COVID-19.

This clone appeared a few times. This chain links TRBV13 with TRBJ1-1; 7 positions agree with TRBD1. Trimming removed 11 bases from V and 2 bases from J; junction bases left unmatched: 14. There are 15 residues in the CDR3. Germline V gene lookup returns CDR1 PRHDT and CDR2 FYEKMQ (reference sequence). CDR3 nucleotide sequence: TGTGCCGCCCACAGGGGCCCTCATCAAAACACTGAAGCTTTCTTT. Its protein product is CAAHRGPHQNTEAFF.

The rearrangement uses TRBV9 and TRBJ2-1; D is perhaps TRBD1 (5 bases). V gave up 0 bases and J gave up 4 bases, with 14 bases separating them. Germline CDR1 is SGDLS and CDR2 is YYNGEE. The CDR3 has 16 amino acids. The DNA for the CDR3 is TGTGCCAGCAGCGTAGGAAGTTTAGGGGCATACAATGAGCAGTTCTTC. Protein sequence: CASSVGSLGAYNEQFF.

V gene TRBV6-5 combines with J gene TRBJ2-1; D is perhaps TRBD2 (7 bases). V was pared by 5 bases and J by 4 bases, with 15 bases between. Germline V gene sequence: CDR1 MNHEY, CDR2 SVGAGI. The CDR3 runs 15 residues. The CDR3 nucleotides read TGTGCCAGCAGTCTAAGGGGGGGGTCGTACAATGAGCAGTTCTTC. It is translated as CASSLRGGSYNEQFF.

This clone was picked up one time. This chain uses TRBV10-3 with TRBJ1-6; TRBD1 might be the D (6 bases). V dropped 10 bases and J dropped 10 bases, with 20 bases sitting between them. Germline lookup yields CDR1 ENHRY and CDR2 SYGVKD. This CDR3 has 14 residues. CDR3 in amino acids: CATLAGAPGSPLHF. The CDR3 DNA follows: TGTGCCACACTGGCGGGGGCACCGGGGTCACCCCTCCACTTT.

The rearrangement joins TRBV5-1 to TRBJ1-1; 7 bases are a match to TRBD1. The CDR3 runs to 15 residues. Germline V gives CDR1 SGHRS, CDR2 YFSETQ. Trimming at V came to 4 bases and at J to 11 bases, leaving 17 bases not matched to a gene. Written as DNA, the CDR3 is TGCGCCAGCAGCCCTGGCGGGACAGCTTCGATTCAGGCTTTCTTT. It translates to CASSPGGTASIQAFF.

The gene calls are TRBV7-3 and TRBJ1-1; no clear D gene. The CDR3 covers 15 residues. Germline CDR1 SGHTA, CDR2 FQGTGA. V lost 11 bases and J lost 0, with 19 bases in between. CDR3 bases: TGTGCCCCCGGGGAGAATAAAGGGATGAACACTGAAGCTTTCTTT. Translation gives CAPGENKGMNTEAFF.

This chain connects TRBV10-2 to TRBJ2-5; maybe TRBD2 (5 bases). This CDR3 region has 13 residues. The V and J ends lost 8 bases and 4 bases respectively, with 14 bases between them. Germline-derived CDR1 and CDR2 are WSHSY and SAAADI. The CDR3 is CASSVAGGETQYF. In DNA, the CDR3 is TGCGCCAGCTCCGTAGCCGGAGGAGAGACCCAGTACTTC.

CDR3 coding DNA: TGTGCCAGCAGCTTAACCGGGACAGGGGGCGCGGTTTTGGGGGCTTTCTTT. It encodes CASSLTGTGGAVLGAFF. V and J are TRBV11-2 and TRBJ1-1; 12 positions match TRBD1. Germline CDR1 reads SGHAT; CDR2 reads FQNNGV. J gave up 11 bases and V 2 bases, and 15 bases lay outside the gene matches. The CDR3 length is 17 residues.

This chain joins TRBV2 and TRBJ1-4; 7 nucleotides align to TRBD1. V shed 0 bases, J shed 7 bases, and the junction held 8 bases outside the gene matches. This CDR3 contains 16 residues. The germline V gene encodes CDR1 SNHLY and CDR2 FYNNEI. CDR3 DNA: TGTGCCAGCAGTGAAGCCGGGGGACAGTCGGGTGAAAAACTGTTTTTT. Translation: CASSEAGGQSGEKLFF.

J is TRBJ2-3 and V is TRBV5-1, with 7 bases lining up with TRBD1. CDR3 length: 16 residues. Germline V gene data show CDR1 as SGHRS and CDR2 as YFSETQ. The ends lost 3 bases at V and 2 bases at J; junction bases unmatched: 9. For the CDR3, the DNA is TGCGCCAGCAGCTCGGGACGGGACAGTTTCACAGATACGCAGTATTTT. Amino acid sequence: CASSSGRDSFTDTQYF.

J is TRBJ1-1 and V is TRBV19; no clear D. CDR1 LNHDA and CDR2 SQIVND come from the germline V gene (reference sequence). Trimming took 2 bases from V and 5 from J, leaving 12 bases between them. The CDR3 totals 14 residues. In DNA, the CDR3 is TGTGCCAGTAGTATATTCGCAACGGGGACTGAAGCTTTCTTT. It specifies CASSIFATGTEAFF.

V gene TRBV30 combines with J gene TRBJ2-3; possibly TRBD1 for D (5 bases). Deletions cut 0 bases from V and 9 bases from J, with 13 bases between. The CDR3 consists of 13 residues. Germline V gene lookup returns CDR1 GTSNPN and CDR2 SVGIG (reference sequence). The CDR3 loop is CAWSVRRAGTQYF. The CDR3 DNA is TGTGCCTGGAGTGTACGTAGGGCAGGGACGCAGTATTTT.